Listed here are 32 T cell receptor beta chains from one sample, sequenced in a study of human T cells and chemical hapten exposure. TCRdb reprocessed the RACE reads with MiXCR, giving one entry per CDR3 protein. The sample shows under 90,000 distinct CDR3 sequences, over 8.5% of them seen only once. Time point of the sample: healthy volunteer bleed at 6 weeks. Total RNA was extracted from unfractionated whole blood. Sample: whole blood. All receptors derive from a male donor in good health. Some clones in this sample may be carry-over from other donors' samples.

On this clonotype itself: Being one base from a much bigger clone, this may be a read error. The genes are TRBV6-1 and TRBJ2-3; TRBD2 matches 9 bases. CDR1 and CDR2 (germline): MNHNS, SASEGT. V gave up 7 bases and J gave up 3 bases; unmatched junction bases: 5. This CDR3 comprises 14 residues. This CDR3 reads CASTPREGTDTQYF. The CDR3, as DNA: TGTGCCAGCACCCCGCGGGAGGGTACAGATACGCAGTATTTT.

This clonotype occurred a few times. The V and J genes are TRBV3-1 and TRBJ2-1; D is perhaps TRBD2 (5 bases). Trimming removed 4 bases at V and 8 bases at J, with 12 bases between. CDR1 is LGHDT and CDR2 is YNNKEL in the germline V gene (reference sequence). CDR3 length equals 13 residues. The CDR3 region has the DNA TGTGCCAGCAGCCCCTCTTCTAGCTATGAGCAGTTCTTC. Protein: CASSPSSSYEQFF.

This clonotype was counted ten times or more. The rearrangement joins TRBV20-1 to TRBJ2-4; D is unclear. The CDR3 contains 12 residues. The V end was cut by 8 bases, the J end by 0 bases, with 8 bases between. Per germline, CDR1 DFQATT and CDR2 SNEGSKA (reference sequence). The CDR3 nucleotides read TGCAGTCCCAGTCGAGCCAAAAACATTCAGTACTTC. Translation gives CSPSRAKNIQYF.

This clonotype was seen a handful of times. The chain links TRBV6-2 or TRBV6-3 to TRBJ2-4; the match to TRBD2 covers 9 bases. Looked up from germline, CDR1 is MNHEY and CDR2 is SVGEGT. The CDR3 loop spans 15 amino acids. Trimming removed 8 bases from V and 3 bases from J; junction bases left unmatched: 8. CDR3 sequence: CASGSGREVKNIQYF. In DNA, the CDR3 is TGTGCCAGCGGTAGCGGGAGAGAGGTCAAAAACATTCAGTACTTC.

This clonotype was detected many times. The rearrangement uses TRBV28 and TRBJ1-5; D uncertain. CDR3 size: 13 residues. V lost 3 bases, J lost 7 bases, and 10 bases lay in between. Germline CDR1 and CDR2: MDHEN and SYDVKM. The CDR3 protein is CASSLGGVQPQHF. The DNA of the CDR3 is TGTGCCAGCAGTTTGGGCGGGGTGCAGCCCCAGCATTTT.

This clonotype turned up a few times. The chain recombines TRBV6-5 with TRBJ2-1; 11 bases match TRBD2. Unmatched junction bases numbered 8, after V lost 4 bases and J lost 0 bases. The CDR3 is 18 amino acids. Germline V gene sequence: CDR1 MNHEY, CDR2 SVGAGI. The CDR3 nucleotides read TGTGCCAGCAGTTTTCTAGCGGGAGGATCGCGCTCCTACAATGAGCAGTTCTTC. Translated: CASSFLAGGSRSYNEQFF.

This clonotype was found a few times. The chain carries TRBV6-5 and TRBJ2-7; possible D gene TRBD2, 6 bases. The V and J ends lost 2 bases and 7 bases respectively, with 12 bases between them. Germline CDR1 reads MNHEY; CDR2 reads SVGAGI. The CDR3 is 13 amino acids. CDR3 DNA sequence: TGTGCCAGCAGTTACGGGGGGTGGGAGGAGCAGTACTTC. Translated: CASSYGGWEEQYF.

V gene TRBV7-8 combines with J gene TRBJ1-1, with TRBD1 matching 9 bases. CDR1 is SGHVS, CDR2 FQNEAQ, per germline. J was trimmed by 0 bases and V by 4 bases; bases with no gene match: 6. The CDR3 has 16 amino acids. CDR3 sequence reads: CASSSSGTGLNTEAFF. The CDR3 bases are TGTGCCAGCAGCTCGTCCGGGACAGGGCTGAACACTGAAGCTTTCTTT.

This clonotype was counted between two and nine times. The J gene is TRBJ2-7, the V gene TRBV29-1; D might be TRBD1 (6 bases). CDR1 and CDR2 (germline): SQVTM, ANQGSEA. The CDR3 runs to 12 residues. V lost 7 bases, J lost 2 bases, and 12 bases lay in between. CDR3 in DNA: TGCAGCGCGAAAGAGGGGGCCTACGAGCAGTACTTC. It specifies CSAKEGAYEQYF.

This clonotype was seen many times. CDR3 loop: CASSQDHRGDQETQYF. The CDR3 DNA follows: TGCGCCAGCAGCCAAGATCACAGGGGCGACCAAGAGACCCAGTACTTC. The chain employs TRBV4-1 and TRBJ2-5, with 7 bases that match TRBD1. The ends lost 0 bases at V and 0 bases at J; junction bases unmatched: 4. Germline V CDR1 and CDR2: MGHRA, YSYEKL. The CDR3 is made up of 16 amino acids.

Many counts were recorded for this clonotype. The chain combines TRBV27 with TRBJ2-7; D may correspond to TRBD1 or TRBD2 (5 bases each). The CDR3 loop spans 12 amino acids. Germline V lookup: CDR1 MNHEY, CDR2 SMNVEV (reference sequence). The ends were cut back, 4 bases at V and 7 bases at J, with 11 bases in the middle. CDR3 bases: TGTGCCAGCAGTTACAGAGGGGCGGAGCAGTACTTC. Translation gives CASSYRGAEQYF.

The V and J genes are TRBV29-1 and TRBJ2-3; D not certain. V was pared by 0 bases and J by 2 bases, with 6 bases between. The CDR3 is 13 amino acids. CDR1 and CDR2 (germline): SQVTM, ANQGSEA. CDR3: CSVEEIPTDTQYF. CDR3 DNA: TGCAGCGTTGAAGAAATCCCCACAGATACGCAGTATTTT.

This clonotype was observed a few times. The chain combines TRBV2 with TRBJ1-5, with D maybe TRBD1 (5 bases). Germline V gene sequence: CDR1 SNHLY, CDR2 FYNNEI. The CDR3 sequence is 15 residues long. V was clipped by 4 bases and J by 0 bases, with 10 bases between them. CDR3 sequence: CASSAGGASNQPQHF. The DNA of the CDR3 is TGTGCCAGCAGTGCGGGAGGGGCTAGCAATCAGCCCCAGCATTTT.

J is TRBJ1-1 and V is TRBV29-1; possibly TRBD1 for D (5 bases). The ends were cut back, 2 bases at V and 4 bases at J, with 11 bases in the middle. Germline loops: CDR1 SQVTM, CDR2 ANQGSEA. The CDR3 totals 13 residues. DNA of the CDR3: TGCAGCGTTGAAACGGGGGTTAGCACTGAAGCTTTCTTT. This encodes CSVETGVSTEAFF.

CDR3 sequence: CASSLSPLAGALNRFF. For the CDR3, the DNA is TGTGCCAGTAGCCTATCCCCCCTAGCGGGGGCCCTGAATAGGTTCTTC. The J gene is TRBJ2-1, the V gene TRBV19, with 10 bases identical to TRBD2. V was clipped by 6 bases and J by 15 bases; unmatched bases: 20. The CDR3 extends over 16 amino acids. The germline V gene encodes CDR1 LNHDA and CDR2 SQIVND (reference sequence). Full variable domain (missing parts from reference TRBV19 and TRBJ2-1): DGGITQSPKYLFRKEGQNVTLSCEQNLNHDAMYWYRQDPGQGLRLIYYSQIVNDFQKGDIAEGYSVSREKKESFPLTVTSAQKNPTAFYLCASSLSPLAGALNRFFGPGTRLTVL.

The chain links TRBV12-3 or TRBV12-4 to TRBJ2-7; possibly TRBD1 for D (7 bases). The CDR3 has 14 amino acids. V lost 4 bases and J lost 0, with 10 bases in between. In nucleotides, the CDR3 is TGTGCCAGCAGTTCAGGGGGGCCCTCCTACGAGCAGTACTTC. The encoded protein is CASSSGGPSYEQYF.

The chain recombines TRBV5-6 with TRBJ1-1; the D gene is possibly TRBD1 (6 bases). The CDR3 has 13 residues. V gave up 3 bases and J gave up 5 bases, with 11 bases separating them. Germline V gene data show CDR1 as SGHDT and CDR2 as YYEEEE. The CDR3 spells CASSWGLGTEAFF. CDR3 nucleotide sequence: TGTGCCAGCAGCTGGGGGCTGGGGACTGAAGCTTTCTTT.

This sequence joins TRBV20-1 and TRBJ2-2, with a possible D match to TRBD2 (6 bases). The CDR3 extends over 15 amino acids. Trimming shortened V by 1 base and J by 5 bases, and 14 bases separated the two germline ends. Germline V gene data show CDR1 as DFQATT and CDR2 as SNEGSKA (reference sequence). CDR3 nucleotide sequence: TGCAGTGCTAGAGGAATGGAGGGCGGGACCGGGGAGCTGTTTTTT. This encodes CSARGMEGGTGELFF.

This clonotype was seen only a few times. The chain couples TRBV14 to TRBJ2-1; the match to TRBD1 covers 9 bases. Germline-derived CDR1 and CDR2 are SGHDN and FVKESK. This CDR3 contains 17 residues. The V gene end was trimmed by 1 base and the J gene end by 2 bases; junction bases not matched to a gene: 6. The CDR3 nucleotides are TGTGCCAGCAGCCAAGCTTTCCGGGACAGGGCCTACAATGAGCAGTTCTTC. This codes for CASSQAFRDRAYNEQFF.

This clonotype was seen a few times. The J gene is TRBJ2-6, the V gene TRBV7-8; no definite D call. Germline V gene data show CDR1 as SGHVS and CDR2 as FQNEAQ. Trimming removed 2 bases at V and 0 bases at J, with 14 bases between. This CDR3 is 18 amino acids long. In DNA, the CDR3 is TGTGCCAGCAGCTTATCCCAGAGGTATAGCTCTGGGGCCAACGTCCTGACTTTC. It encodes CASSLSQRYSSGANVLTF.

This clonotype has only a few counts. The chain has TRBV3-1 and TRBJ2-2; D call uncertain. CDR1 is LGHDT and CDR2 is YNNKEL in the germline V gene (reference sequence). This CDR3 has 15 amino acids. Trimming left V 1 base short and J 3 bases short, with 9 bases between. The CDR3 loop reads CASSQAQRDTGELFF. The CDR3 coding sequence is TGTGCCAGCAGCCAAGCCCAAAGGGACACCGGGGAGCTGTTTTTT.

The CDR3 DNA is TGTGCCAGCAGACACAGGGGCAGCAATCAGCCCCAGCATTTT. This gives the protein CASRHRGSNQPQHF. J is TRBJ1-5 and V is TRBV6-2 or TRBV6-3, with 7 bases aligning to TRBD1. Germline CDR1 and CDR2: MNHEY and SVGEGT. The CDR3 length is 14 residues. V lost 6 bases and J lost 1; bases outside the gene matches: 3.

The chain joins TRBV7-9 to TRBJ2-3; D uncertain. CDR3 length: 15 amino acids. Germline V lookup: CDR1 SEHNR, CDR2 FQNEAQ (reference sequence). V was pared by 7 bases and J by 2 bases, with 16 bases between. CDR3 in amino acids: CASTPPLDYTDTQYF. The CDR3 bases are TGTGCCAGCACCCCACCCTTGGATTACACAGATACGCAGTATTTT.

This clonotype was recorded at least ten times. V gene TRBV20-1 combines with J gene TRBJ2-3; tentative D call: TRBD2 (6 bases). The germline V and J ends were trimmed by 7 bases and 7 bases, with 18 bases remaining between them. This CDR3 region has 13 residues. The germline CDR1 and CDR2 sequences are DFQATT and SNEGSKA (reference sequence). The CDR3 loop is CSVLFGGANTQYF. The CDR3 coding sequence is TGCAGTGTCCTGTTCGGCGGGGCAAATACGCAGTATTTT.

This clonotype was observed a handful of times. The chain combines TRBV5-1 with TRBJ2-7; D is ambiguous. CDR1 is SGHRS, CDR2 YFSETQ, per germline. The CDR3 runs 13 residues. V was shortened by 0 bases and J by 1 base, with 5 bases between the two germline ends. Here the CDR3 reads CASSLDGSYEQYF. CDR3 DNA sequence: TGCGCCAGCAGCTTGGACGGTTCCTACGAGCAGTACTTC. Based on the CDR3 plus reference TRBV5-1 and TRBJ2-7, the full variable domain is KAGVTQTPRYLIKTRGQQVTLSCSPISGHRSVSWYQQTPGQGLQFLFEYFSETQRNKGNFPGRFSGRQFSNSRSEMNVSTLELGDSALYLCASSLDGSYEQYFGPGTRLTVT.

The chain employs TRBV27 and TRBJ2-7; D is possibly TRBD1 (5 bases). Germline values: CDR1 MNHEY, CDR2 SMNVEV (reference sequence). The CDR3 runs 13 residues. V lost 0 bases, J lost 3 bases, and 6 bases lay in between. CDR3 amino acids: CASSLSQGYEQYF. In DNA form, the CDR3 reads TGTGCCAGCAGTTTATCGCAGGGCTACGAGCAGTACTTC.

This clonotype was recorded a few times. The genes are TRBV29-1 and TRBJ1-1; D gene ambiguous. The CDR3 is made up of 13 amino acids. In germline, CDR1 is SQVTM, CDR2 ANQGSEA. The V gene lost 6 bases and the J gene lost 0 bases, with 11 bases spanning the gap. The CDR3 loop reads CSVQADLNTEAFF. CDR3 DNA sequence: TGCAGCGTCCAAGCCGACTTGAACACTGAAGCTTTCTTT.

This clonotype was detected a few times. The rearrangement joins TRBV15 to TRBJ2-3, with 7 bases fitting TRBD2. The CDR3 is 16 residues long. Germline loops: CDR1 LNHNV, CDR2 YYDKDF (reference sequence). The V and J ends lost 2 bases and 0 bases, in that order; junction bases with no gene match: 5. CDR3 in amino acids: CATSRSRDYSTDTQYF. The DNA of the CDR3 is TGTGCCACCAGCAGATCCCGGGACTATAGCACAGATACGCAGTATTTT. Full variable domain (rest looked up from reference TRBV15 and TRBJ2-3): DAMVIQNPRYQVTQFGKPVTLSCSQTLNHNVMYWYQQKSSQAPKLLFHYYDKDFNNEADTPDNFQSRRPNTSFCFLDIRSPGLGDTAMYLCATSRSRDYSTDTQYFGPGTRLTVL.

This clonotype was observed a few times. V gene TRBV6-1 combines with J gene TRBJ1-5; 10 nucleotides match TRBD1. V dropped 1 base and J dropped 6; count of bases not matched to a gene: 6. This CDR3 contains 16 residues. Germline-derived CDR1 and CDR2 are MNHNS and SASEGT. CDR3: CASSEVGTGEGQPQHF. The CDR3 region has the DNA TGTGCCAGCAGTGAAGTGGGGACAGGGGAGGGTCAGCCCCAGCATTTT.

The chain combines TRBV14 with TRBJ1-4; D perhaps matches TRBD1 (5 bases). V shed 0 bases and J shed 2 bases, with 19 bases lying between them. CDR1 SGHDN and CDR2 FVKESK come from the germline V gene. The CDR3 is 19 residues long. CDR3 coding DNA: TGTGCCAGCAGCCAAGAGACCGGGGGATTATTCGGGACTAATGAAAAACTGTTTTTT. Its translation: CASSQETGGLFGTNEKLFF.

This clonotype was recorded a few times. This chain uses TRBV6-1 with TRBJ1-6, with D possibly matching TRBD1 (5 bases). Germline V CDR1 and CDR2: MNHNS, SASEGT. The CDR3 runs to 15 residues. V gave up 4 bases and J gave up 5 bases, with 12 bases separating them. The chain's CDR3 is CASSGVRDDNSPLHF. The CDR3 bases are TGTGCCAGCAGTGGGGTCAGGGATGATAATTCACCCCTCCACTTT.

There are a few counts of this clonotype. In nucleotides, the CDR3 is TGTGCCAGCAGACGGACAGAGAACACTGAAGCTTTCTTT. This encodes CASRRTENTEAFF. The V gene is TRBV4-2, the J gene TRBJ1-1; the D gene is possibly TRBD1 (6 bases). This CDR3 has 13 amino acids. Germline CDR1 is LGHNA and CDR2 is YNFKEQ. Trimming shortened V by 6 bases and J by 1 base, and 9 bases separated the two germline ends.